The 23 T cell receptor beta chains listed next were all sequenced from one sample in a study of CD8 T cells in ankylosing spondylitis. General study results and limits: Apparently characteristic of ankylosing spondylitis blood was a TCR beta motif (roughly 8 highly homologous variants).

These receptors are not linked to any known antigen. TCRdb itself ran the 5' RACE reads through MiXCR, one entry per CDR3 protein. The sample gives about 390,000 distinct CDR3 sequences, 20% to 25% of which show up once; 15% to 20% is in the top ten. Sequenced sample: blood, either unsorted or a sorted T cell fraction (not recorded which). All receptors derive from a male donor with ankylosing spondylitis.

The V call is TRBV3-1, the J call TRBJ1-1; D gene ambiguous. The CDR3 consists of 16 residues. CDR1 is LGHDT and CDR2 is YNNKEL in the germline V gene (reference sequence). V dropped 1 base and J dropped 2 bases, with 14 bases sitting between them. The CDR3 DNA is TGTGCCAGCAGCCAAGGGATGGTATCAAGAAACACTGAAGCTTTCTTT. Translation gives CASSQGMVSRNTEAFF.

This chain's CDR3 is CASSVEGSGEQYF. The CDR3 DNA sequence: TGCGCCAGCAGCGTTGAGGGGAGCGGCGAGCAGTACTTC. The chain recombines TRBV5-1 with TRBJ2-7; either TRBD1 or TRBD2 may supply D (5 bases each). Germline V gene sequence: CDR1 SGHRS, CDR2 YFSETQ. V lost 4 bases and J 6 bases, leaving 14 bases between the germline ends. This CDR3 has 13 residues.

The chain has TRBV28 and TRBJ2-1; D may be TRBD2 (5 bases). Germline V lookup: CDR1 MDHEN, CDR2 SYDVKM. V shed 10 bases and J shed 6 bases, with 13 bases lying between them. The CDR3 runs 12 residues. The CDR3 spells CAINGRGNEQFF. The CDR3 DNA reads TGTGCCATAAATGGCCGGGGCAATGAGCAGTTCTTC.

This clonotype has only a few counts. The V call is TRBV28, the J call TRBJ2-1; 8 nucleotides align to TRBD1. This CDR3 is 15 amino acids long. V lost 5 bases and J lost 5; bases outside the gene matches: 8. The germline CDR1 and CDR2 sequences are MDHEN and SYDVKM. The CDR3 nucleotides read TGTGCCAGCAGTCGCTCGGGACAGGCCCACAATGAGCAGTTCTTC. Translated: CASSRSGQAHNEQFF.

This clonotype turned up a few times. The rearrangement links TRBV4-3 to TRBJ1-5, with 7 bases fitting TRBD1. The CDR3 is 16 residues long. V lost 0 bases and J lost 10; bases outside the gene matches: 12. Germline CDR1 reads LGHNA; CDR2 reads YSLEER. DNA for the CDR3: TGCGCCAGCAGCCAAGATCGGGGACAGTACCACCAACCCCAGCATTTT. Its translation is CASSQDRGQYHQPQHF.

This clonotype has just a few counts. The chain employs TRBV4-2 and TRBJ2-1, with D perhaps given as TRBD1 or TRBD2 (5 bases each). V was cut by 6 bases and J by 9 bases, with 15 bases left in between. The V gene's germline CDR1 is LGHNA and CDR2 YNFKEQ. The CDR3 runs 13 residues. The CDR3 nucleotides are TGTGCCAGCAGGATTAGCGATGGGGGTGAGCAGTTCTTC. Its protein is CASRISDGGEQFF.

This chain uses TRBV12-3 or TRBV12-4 with TRBJ2-3; a possible D gene is TRBD1 (6 bases). Trimming took off 5 bases at V and 4 bases at J, with 13 bases between the two ends. This CDR3 has 14 amino acids. The CDR3 is CASSGLQGPDTQYF. The CDR3 coding sequence is TGTGCCAGCAGTGGCCTTCAGGGGCCAGATACGCAGTATTTT.

This clonotype occurred a few times. The V and J genes are TRBV5-6 and TRBJ2-7, with 7 bases lining up with TRBD2. Germline-derived CDR1 and CDR2 are SGHDT and YYEEEE. The ends lost 4 bases at V and 3 bases at J; junction bases unmatched: 10. This CDR3 has 15 amino acids. The CDR3 here is CASSPGGSAYYEQYF. The DNA of the CDR3 is TGTGCCAGCAGCCCGGGGGGATCCGCTTACTACGAGCAGTACTTC. Full variable domain (remainder filled in from reference TRBV5-6 and TRBJ2-7): DAGVTQSPTHLIKTRGQQVTLRCSPKSGHDTVSWYQQALGQGPQFIFQYYEEEERQRGNFPDRFSGHQFPNYSSELNVNALLLGDSALYLCASSPGGSAYYEQYFGPGTRLTVT.

This clonotype was found a few times. The rearrangement uses TRBV20-1 and TRBJ2-7; 9 bases fit TRBD2. V was pared by 1 base and J by 3 bases, with 10 bases of the junction left unmatched. Germline loops: CDR1 DFQATT, CDR2 SNEGSKA (reference sequence). This CDR3 spans 16 amino acids. The CDR3: CSARAGTSPGNYEQYF. The CDR3 region has the DNA TGCAGTGCTAGAGCCGGGACTAGCCCCGGGAACTACGAGCAGTACTTC.

The sample holds a few counts of this clonotype. This rearrangement joins TRBV28 to TRBJ1-5, with 8 bases that match TRBD1. Per germline, CDR1 MDHEN and CDR2 SYDVKM. The CDR3 sequence is 15 residues long. With 7 bases clipped from V and 2 bases from J, the junction kept 7 bases outside the gene matches. CDR3 DNA: TGTGCCAGCACCCCGGACAGGGTAGGCAATCAGCCCCAGCATTTT. This encodes CASTPDRVGNQPQHF.

The gene calls are TRBV11-2 and TRBJ2-1; 9 bases align to TRBD2. Unmatched junction bases numbered 12, after V lost 5 bases and J lost 7 bases. CDR1 is SGHAT and CDR2 is FQNNGV in the germline V gene. The CDR3 runs 16 residues. CDR3 nucleotides: TGTGCCAGCAGCGCACGGGGTAGCGGGAGAAGAAATGAGCAGTTCTTC. This encodes CASSARGSGRRNEQFF.

The gene calls are TRBV15 and TRBJ2-7; TRBD1 might be the D (5 bases). The length of the CDR3 is 16 residues. Germline loops: CDR1 LNHNV, CDR2 YYDKDF (reference sequence). Between the trimmed V and J ends, which lost 2 bases and 2 bases, there was a span of 16 bases. The chain's CDR3 is CATSRSRQSIAYEQYF. CDR3 sequence (DNA): TGTGCCACCAGCAGATCTCGACAGAGTATAGCCTACGAGCAGTACTTC.

This sequence joins TRBV28 and TRBJ2-5; 9 bases map to TRBD2. Germline CDR1 MDHEN, CDR2 SYDVKM. This CDR3 is 14 amino acids long. The V and J ends lost 8 bases and 3 bases, in that order; junction bases with no gene match: 7. The CDR3 DNA reads as TGTGCCAGCGGCTCGCCTAGCGGGGAAGAGACCCAGTACTTC. This translates into CASGSPSGEETQYF.

This clonotype was counted only a few times. The V gene is TRBV20-1, the J gene TRBJ2-3; 7 bases are shared with TRBD2. V lost 0 bases, J lost 3 bases, and 9 bases stayed unmatched. The CDR3 consists of 16 residues. Germline V gene sequence: CDR1 DFQATT, CDR2 SNEGSKA (reference sequence). CDR3 amino acids: CSARDSRGAGTDTQYF. In DNA, the CDR3 is TGCAGTGCTAGAGATAGTAGGGGAGCGGGGACAGATACGCAGTATTTT.

This chain connects TRBV12-3 or TRBV12-4 to TRBJ2-7, with 7 bases fitting TRBD2. Losses at the gene ends were 3 bases for V and 7 bases for J; bases not matched to a gene: 12. The CDR3 has 15 residues. The CDR3 loop is CASSFGGVHSGEQYF. The DNA of the CDR3 is TGTGCCAGCAGTTTTGGGGGGGTGCACTCGGGTGAGCAGTACTTC.

This clonotype was seen a handful of times. The chain carries TRBV7-9 and TRBJ1-5, with TRBD1 matching 10 bases. With 5 bases clipped from V and 0 bases from J, the junction kept 7 bases outside the gene matches. The CDR3 has 17 residues. The germline V gene has CDR1 SEHNR and CDR2 FQNEAQ (reference sequence). The CDR3 is CASSGTGEPYSNQPQHF. The CDR3 bases are TGTGCCAGCAGCGGGACAGGGGAACCCTATAGCAATCAGCCCCAGCATTTT. The full variable domain, completed using reference TRBV7-9 and TRBJ1-5, is DTGVSQNPRHKITKRGQNVTFRCDPISEHNRLYWYRQTLGQGPEFLTYFQNEAQLEKSRLLSDRFSAERPKGSFSTLEIQRTEQGDSAMYLCASSGTGEPYSNQPQHFGDGTRLSIL.

V usage is TRBV29-1 and J usage is TRBJ2-3; 7 bases are shared with TRBD1. The CDR3 runs to 14 residues. The V segment lost 7 bases and the J segment 0 bases; nucleotides outside the gene matches: 7. Germline V gene data show CDR1 as SQVTM and CDR2 as ANQGSEA. As DNA, the CDR3 is TGCAGCGGCGTGACAGGGATAAGCACAGATACGCAGTATTTT. The encoded protein is CSGVTGISTDTQYF.

This clonotype was observed a handful of times. The chain employs TRBV18 and TRBJ1-4; D not resolved. Trimming stripped 3 bases from V and 3 bases from J, with 8 bases between. There are 14 residues in the CDR3. The germline V gene has CDR1 KGHSH and CDR2 LQKENI. CDR3 sequence reads: CASSPEISNEKLFF. CDR3 nucleotides: TGTGCCAGCTCACCCGAAATATCTAATGAAAAACTGTTTTTT.

This clonotype has a handful of counts. This chain joins TRBV12-3 or TRBV12-4 and TRBJ1-5; D remains ambiguous. V was cut by 5 bases and J by 4 bases, with 6 bases left in between. The CDR3 spans 12 residues. CDR3 DNA: TGTGCCAGCAGTCCTTGGAATCAGCCCCAGCATTTT. Translating it yields CASSPWNQPQHF.

This clonotype was observed a handful of times. The chain couples TRBV5-1 to TRBJ2-1; D is uncertain. Per the germline V gene, CDR1 is SGHRS and CDR2 is YFSETQ. V was trimmed by 1 base and J by 0 bases, leaving 8 bases between them. This CDR3 comprises 15 residues. The CDR3 sequence is CASSLIINSYNEQFF. The CDR3, as DNA: TGCGCCAGCAGCTTGATAATTAACTCCTACAATGAGCAGTTCTTC.

V usage is TRBV4-2 and J usage is TRBJ2-5, with a weak D call TRBD1 (6 bases). CDR3 length: 15 amino acids. Per the germline V gene, CDR1 is LGHNA and CDR2 is YNFKEQ. The V and J ends lost 4 bases and 3 bases respectively, with 15 bases between them. DNA of the CDR3: TGTGCCAGCAGCCCCACCGGGACACCTAAAGAGACCCAGTACTTC. Protein sequence: CASSPTGTPKETQYF.

There are many counts of this clonotype. V and J are TRBV29-1 and TRBJ2-1; TRBD2 matches at 9 bases. This CDR3 is 14 amino acids long. The V gene end was trimmed by 7 bases and the J gene end by 6 bases; junction bases not matched to a gene: 10. CDR1 is SQVTM, CDR2 ANQGSEA, per germline. The CDR3 coding sequence is TGCAGCGCCCAAGCGGGAGGAGGGTCCAATGAGCAGTTCTTC. Translating gives CSAQAGGGSNEQFF.

V usage is TRBV20-1 and J usage is TRBJ1-1; 7 bases agree with TRBD1. V was pared by 3 bases and J by 1 base, with 2 bases of the junction left unmatched. The CDR3 runs to 13 residues. Germline V gene lookup returns CDR1 DFQATT and CDR2 SNEGSKA (reference sequence). CDR3: CSARDRRNTEAFF. The CDR3 DNA reads as TGCAGTGCTAGGGACAGGAGGAACACTGAAGCTTTCTTT.